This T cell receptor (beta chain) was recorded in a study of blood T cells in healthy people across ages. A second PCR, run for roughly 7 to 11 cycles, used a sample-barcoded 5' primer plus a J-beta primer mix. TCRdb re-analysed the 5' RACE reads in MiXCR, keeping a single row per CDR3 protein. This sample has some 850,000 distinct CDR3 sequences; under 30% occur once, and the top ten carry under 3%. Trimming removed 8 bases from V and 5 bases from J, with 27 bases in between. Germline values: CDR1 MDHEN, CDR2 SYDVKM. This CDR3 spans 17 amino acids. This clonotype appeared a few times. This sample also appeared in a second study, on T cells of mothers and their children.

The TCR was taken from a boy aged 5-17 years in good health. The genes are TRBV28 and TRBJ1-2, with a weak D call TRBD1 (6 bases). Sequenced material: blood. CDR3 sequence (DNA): TGTGCCAGCGGGGACTTGGGGGGCGCTAGGAGAAAATATGGCTACACCTTC. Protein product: CASGDLGGARRKYGYTF.